Following are 21 T cell receptor beta chains from one sample sequenced in a study of tumor-infiltrating lymphocytes in primary liver carcinoma. A primer in the constant region served to generate TCR beta cDNA from approximately 450 ng of total RNA. It was through three nested multiplex PCR rounds of slightly modified ARM-PCR that TCR beta libraries arose. TRBV1-TRBV30 forward primers paired with a C-beta reverse primer were used in the first two PCR rounds, which ran about 11 cycles each. Each CDR3 protein gets one entry after TCRdb re-called the multiplex PCR reads with MiXCR. Among 150,000 to 200,000 distinct CDR3 sequences listed, 85% were seen once. Scientists recovered RNA and DNA together from about 20-30 mg of unsorted bulk tissue. The sample was tumor tissue from primary liver carcinoma. Every receptor here comes from a man aged 35 to 55 with primary liver carcinoma and hepatitis B virus infection.

This rearrangement joins TRBV29-1 to TRBJ2-5; tentatively, D is TRBD1 (5 bases). The CDR3 has 13 amino acids. V lost 1 base to trimming and J lost 5 bases, with 11 bases between them. The germline V gene encodes CDR1 SQVTM and CDR2 ANQGSEA. The CDR3: CSVEGRVEETQYF. As DNA, the CDR3 is TGCAGCGTTGAAGGCAGGGTCGAGGAGACCCAGTACTTC.

The gene calls are TRBV29-1 and TRBJ2-7, with 7 nucleotides matching TRBD2. Per germline, CDR1 SQVTM and CDR2 ANQGSEA. The CDR3 has 13 amino acids. J gave up 10 bases and V 7 bases, and 16 bases lay outside the gene matches. The CDR3 nucleotides read TGCAGCGCTCAATTGAGGGGAGGGCGCGATCAGTACTTC. Protein sequence: CSAQLRGGRDQYF.

To note about this clonotype: It is likely a read error: a sequence one base away is far more abundant. The gene calls are TRBV30 and TRBJ1-5; maybe TRBD1 (5 bases). Per the germline V gene, CDR1 is GTSNPN and CDR2 is SVGIG (reference sequence). This CDR3 is built from 13 residues. V gave up 2 bases and J gave up 2 bases, with 7 bases separating them. The DNA of the CDR3 is TGTGCCTGGAGTCTGGGGGGCAATCAGCCCCAGCATTTT. Translation gives CAWSLGGNQPQHF.

The genes are TRBV29-1 and TRBJ1-1; D is uncertain. Germline CDR1 is SQVTM and CDR2 is ANQGSEA. This CDR3 has 13 amino acids. With 7 bases removed from V and 6 bases from J, the gap between germline ends came to 18 bases. In nucleotides, the CDR3 is TGCAGCGCCCAGAGCCAGAAGAATGCTGAAGCTTTCTTT. Protein sequence: CSAQSQKNAEAFF.

Of note for this clonotype: The CDR3 ends on some other residue instead of the conserved phenylalanine or tryptophan, so this is likely a read error. J is TRBJ2-7 and V is TRBV4-1; 9 bases are a match to TRBD1. Germline V gene sequence: CDR1 MGHRA, CDR2 YSYEKL. V lost 6 bases to trimming and J lost 2 bases; unmatched junction nucleotides: 8. The length of the CDR3 is 15 residues. The CDR3 region is CASRKGQGPAYEQYS. CDR3 coding DNA: TGCGCCAGCAGGAAAGGACAGGGGCCCGCCTACGAGCAGTACTCC.

CDR3 residues: CATQDGRNEQYF. CDR3 sequence (DNA): TGTGCCACCCAGGACGGGCGGAACGAGCAGTACTTC. The chain combines TRBV6-5 with TRBJ2-7; D unresolved. This CDR3 is 12 amino acids long. Germline CDR1 and CDR2: MNHEY and SVGAGI. V lost 10 bases and J lost 5, with 15 bases in between.

Notes on this clonotype: Its ends do not fully match the called genes, so a read error is possible. The V call is TRBV19, the J call TRBJ2-5; TRBD1 or TRBD2 may be the D gene (5 bases each). Germline CDR1 and CDR2: LNHDA and SQIVND (reference sequence). The CDR3 contains 12 residues. The CDR3 coding sequence is TGTGCCAGTAGACAGGCTGGGGAGACCCAGTGCTTC. This translates into CASRQAGETQCF.

Points on this clonotype: A clone one base away is much larger, so this may be a read error. The V and J genes are TRBV11-1 and TRBJ1-6, with D uncertain. V dropped 2 bases and J dropped 5 bases, with 7 bases sitting between them. The CDR3 runs 14 residues. Looked up from germline, CDR1 is SGHAT and CDR2 is FQDESV (reference sequence). Here the CDR3 reads CASSLRADNSPLHF. The DNA for the CDR3 is TGTGCCAGCAGCTTAAGGGCAGATAATTCACCCCTCCACTTT.

In regard to this clonotype: The junction does not match germline at one end; this may be a read error. This rearrangement joins TRBV5-1 to TRBJ1-1; the D gene is possibly TRBD1 (6 bases). Looked up from germline, CDR1 is SGHRS and CDR2 is YFSETQ. CDR3 size: 16 residues. CDR3 loop: CTSSLDGWTANTEAIF. CDR3 nucleotide sequence: TGCACCAGCAGCTTGGACGGCTGGACAGCGAACACTGAAGCTATCTTT.

A word on this clonotype: The CDR3 carries no conserved terminal phenylalanine or tryptophan, so it likely arises from a read error. The V and J genes are TRBV28 and TRBJ2-3; 11 bases are a match to TRBD2. Germline V gene sequence: CDR1 MDHEN, CDR2 SYDVKM. The trim removed 6 bases at V and 7 bases at J, leaving 12 bases unmatched. The CDR3 runs 16 residues. The CDR3 is CASRLVAGGEGYTQYL. CDR3 DNA: TGTGCCAGCAGGCTAGTAGCGGGAGGGGAAGGGTATACGCAGTATTTG.

J is TRBJ2-5 and V is TRBV29-1; possibly TRBD1 or TRBD2 for D (5 bases each). This CDR3 spans 14 amino acids. Deletions cut 4 bases from V and 8 bases from J, with 20 bases between. Germline V lookup: CDR1 SQVTM, CDR2 ANQGSEA. CDR3 in DNA: TGCAGCGTTGTGTTTGGGACCACATGGGAAACCCAGTACTTC. It translates to CSVVFGTTWETQYF. Full variable domain (missing parts from reference TRBV29-1 and TRBJ2-5): SAVISQKPSRDICQRGTSLTIQCQVDSQVTMMFWYRQQPGQSLTLIATANQGSEATYESGFVIDKFPISRPNLTFSTLTVSNMSPEDSSIYLCSVVFGTTWETQYFGPGTRLLVL.

Concerning this clonotype itself: Likely a read error: the CDR3 ends without its conserved phenylalanine or tryptophan. This chain links TRBV6-6 with TRBJ2-3, with D perhaps TRBD2 (6 bases). This CDR3 has 16 amino acids. V dropped 7 bases and J dropped 6 bases, with 23 bases sitting between them. Germline V gene data show CDR1 as MNHNY and CDR2 as SVGAGI (reference sequence). CDR3 nucleotide sequence: TGTGCCAGCAATTCCCCGGCCGGGGAGGACGTGGATACGCAGTATCTT. Its protein is CASNSPAGEDVDTQYL.

This clonotype turned up a few times. One end of the junction fails to match germline, which may point to a read error. The chain carries TRBV5-6 and TRBJ2-4; D unresolved. Germline V gives CDR1 SGHDT, CDR2 YYEEEE. This CDR3 comprises 12 residues. The CDR3 DNA reads as TGTTCCAGCAGATGGTCGACCGGGCCTCAGTATTTC. Translated: CSSRWSTGPQYF.

Turning to this clonotype: Its ends do not fully match the called genes, so a read error is possible. The rearrangement joins TRBV12-3 or TRBV12-4 to TRBJ1-5; TRBD1 is a possible D gene (5 bases). There are 17 residues in the CDR3. The CDR3 reads CANSLEKGMGGNKPKHF. The CDR3 DNA is TGTGCCAACAGTTTAGAGAAGGGCATGGGGGGAAATAAGCCCAAGCATTTT.

J is TRBJ2-3 and V is TRBV5-1; 8 bases map to TRBD1. J gave up 1 base and V 5 bases, and 21 bases lay outside the gene matches. CDR3 length equals 20 residues. Germline loops: CDR1 SGHRS, CDR2 YFSETQ. The CDR3 DNA is TGCGCCAGCAGACTTTCAGGGGGCGGCCCTGCGCTACCTTGCACAGATACGCAGTATTTT. Translation: CASRLSGGGPALPCTDTQYF.

Worth noting for this clonotype: Germline and junction disagree at one end, which may indicate a read error. This chain joins TRBV11-3 and TRBJ2-7; tentatively, D is TRBD1 (7 bases). This CDR3 spans 13 amino acids. Germline V gene lookup returns CDR1 SGHNT and CDR2 YENEEA. Written as DNA, the CDR3 is TGTGCCAGCAGCATGGGACAGTCCTACGAGCGGGACTTC. Amino acid sequence: CASSMGQSYERDF.

The chain recombines TRBV5-1 with TRBJ2-7, with a possible D match to TRBD1 (6 bases). The CDR3 covers 15 residues. The germline V gene has CDR1 SGHRS and CDR2 YFSETQ. Between the trimmed V and J ends, which lost 2 bases and 6 bases, there was a span of 18 bases. CDR3 amino acids: CASSFEGTTSGEQYF. DNA for the CDR3: TGCGCCAGCAGCTTTGAGGGGACAACCAGCGGCGAGCAGTACTTC.

Regarding this clonotype: Relative to the germline gene, one junction end is altered; a read error may explain this. This chain connects TRBV5-1 to TRBJ2-5; D perhaps matches TRBD1 (7 bases). The germline V gene encodes CDR1 SGHRS and CDR2 YFSETQ. The CDR3 is 15 amino acids. This chain's CDR3 is CASSPLGVGGQTLYF. CDR3 coding DNA: TGCGCCAGCAGCCCATTGGGGGTCGGGGGACAGACCCTGTACTTC.

A remark on this clonotype: One base away lies a much larger clone, so this may be a sequencing read error. The V gene is TRBV28, the J gene TRBJ2-7; possibly TRBD1 for D (6 bases). Looked up from germline, CDR1 is MDHEN and CDR2 is SYDVKM. The CDR3 contains 18 residues. V was clipped by 7 bases and J by 5 bases, with 30 bases between them. CDR3 DNA: TGTGCCAGCAATACCCCAACAGGGTTCGGGTGGTTTGTCGACGAGCAGTACTTC. Translation gives CASNTPTGFGWFVDEQYF.

As concerns this clonotype: A read error is likely, as this CDR3 ends without the conserved phenylalanine or tryptophan. The J gene is TRBJ2-7, the V gene TRBV29-1, with D perhaps TRBD2 (6 bases). V lost 7 bases to trimming and J lost 2 bases, with 24 bases between them. The CDR3 is made up of 16 amino acids. Germline V CDR1 and CDR2: SQVTM, ANQGSEA. CDR3 in amino acids: CSAMTSGTCTPYEQYL. The CDR3 DNA reads TGCAGCGCCATGACATCTGGGACTTGCACTCCCTACGAGCAGTACCTC.

A note on this clonotype: The germline gene is not matched at one end of the junction; a read error may be the cause. The chain links TRBV6-6 to TRBJ2-1; 9 nucleotides align to TRBD1. The germline V gene has CDR1 MNHNY and CDR2 SVGAGI (reference sequence). The CDR3 totals 14 residues. The CDR3 region is CANRSPGQGYEQFF. The DNA for the CDR3 is TGTGCCAACAGGAGTCCGGGACAGGGATATGAACAGTTCTTC.